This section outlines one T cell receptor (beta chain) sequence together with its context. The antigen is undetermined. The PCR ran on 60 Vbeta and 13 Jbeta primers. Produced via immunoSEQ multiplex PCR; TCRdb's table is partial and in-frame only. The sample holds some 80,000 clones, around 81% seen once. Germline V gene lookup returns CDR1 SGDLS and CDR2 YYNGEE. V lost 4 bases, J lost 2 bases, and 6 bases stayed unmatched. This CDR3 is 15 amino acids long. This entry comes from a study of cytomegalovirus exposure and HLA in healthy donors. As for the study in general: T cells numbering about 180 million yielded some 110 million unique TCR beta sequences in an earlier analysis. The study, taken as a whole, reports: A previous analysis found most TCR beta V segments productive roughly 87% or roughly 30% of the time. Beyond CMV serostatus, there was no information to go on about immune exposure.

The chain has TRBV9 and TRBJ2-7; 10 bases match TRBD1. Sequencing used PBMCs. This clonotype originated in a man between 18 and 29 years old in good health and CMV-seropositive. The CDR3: CASSLRDRGAYEQYF. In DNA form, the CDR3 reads TGTGCCAGCAGCCTCAGGGACAGGGGAGCCTACGAGCAGTACTTC.